These T cell receptor beta chains were read from a single sample in a study of beta chain features in type 1 diabetes. Here immunoSEQ multiplex PCR was the method, and the copy in TCRdb shows in-frame clones only, minus some. The sample consists of around 280,000 clones, roughly 8% of them appearing once. Input material: central memory CD4+ T cells from blood. The source is a woman under 30 in good health. Both conserved end residues are part of each CDR3. D genes are given only for firm matches. Clone sizes are given selectively: once, few, many, or a class where the clone is expanded.

j_gene | v_gene | d_gene | abundance | CDR3aa | CDR3nt
TRBJ1-2 | TRBV6-5 | - | - | CASGTNTNYGYTF | TGTGCCAGTGGGACAAATACTAACTATGGCTACACCTTC
TRBJ1-4 | TRBV28 | - | many | CASSLVLGGLLFF | TGTGCCAGCAGTTTGGTCTTGGGGGGACTCCTGTTTTTT
TRBJ2-5 | TRBV7-2 | TRBD2 | - | CASSQGTSGEKTQYF | TGTGCCAGCAGCCAAGGGACTAGCGGTGAAAAGACCCAGTACTTC
TRBJ1-4 | TRBV6-6 | - | few | CASRRGGNEKLFF | TGTGCCAGCCGGAGGGGGGGAAATGAAAAACTGTTTTTT
TRBJ2-1 | TRBV7-3 | - | - | CASSLRPATSGNEQFF | TGTGCCAGCAGCTTAAGGCCCGCGACTAGTGGCAATGAGCAGTTCTTC
TRBJ2-3 | TRBV15 | - | - | CATRGRQGRVTDTQYF | TGTGCCACCAGGGGCCGTCAGGGGAGGGTGACAGATACGCAGTATTTT
TRBJ2-2 | TRBV7-9 | - | few | CASSLGGPQGIYYTGELFF | TGTGCCAGCAGCTTAGGAGGTCCACAGGGTATCTATTACACCGGGGAGCTGTTTTTT
TRBJ2-1 | TRBV20-1 | - | few | CSATRKNEQFF | TGCAGTGCTACCAGGAAAAATGAGCAGTTCTTC
TRBJ2-1 | TRBV5-6 | TRBD1 | many | CASTRRGGGHEQFF | TGTGCCAGCACCCGGCGAGGGGGCGGGCATGAGCAGTTCTTC
TRBJ2-3 | TRBV11-3 | - | few | CASSSQGIGTTQYF | TGTGCCAGCAGCTCTCAGGGGATCGGAACGACGCAGTATTTT
TRBJ2-1 | TRBV7-2 | TRBD1 | few | CASSLAQGQGAAEQFF | TGTGCCAGCAGCTTAGCGCAGGGACAGGGGGCCGCTGAGCAGTTCTTC
TRBJ1-1 | TRBV2 | TRBD1 | - | CASTPQGAENTEAFF | TGTGCCAGCACTCCTCAGGGGGCGGAGAACACTGAAGCTTTCTTT
TRBJ1-1 | TRBV19 | TRBD1 | - | CAGETGSDLDTEAFF | TGTGCCGGGGAGACAGGGAGCGATTTGGACACTGAAGCTTTCTTT
TRBJ1-1 | TRBV19 | TRBD1 | many | CASSRTGFVNTEAFF | TGTGCCAGTAGCCGGACAGGGTTTGTGAACACTGAAGCTTTCTTT
TRBJ2-5 | TRBV6-6 | TRBD1 | - | CASSYPTGGRETQYF | TGTGCCAGCAGTTACCCCACAGGGGGCCGAGAGACCCAGTACTTC
TRBJ1-2 | TRBV7-2 | TRBD1 | - | CASSSKTGGSNYGYTF | TGTGCCAGCAGCTCCAAAACAGGGGGATCTAACTATGGCTACACCTTC
TRBJ2-1 | TRBV7-2 | - | many | CASSSAGTGESEQFF | TGTGCCAGCAGCTCCGCCGGGACCGGAGAGAGTGAGCAGTTCTTC
TRBJ2-4 | TRBV2 | - | - | CASKEARGLGNIQYF | TGTGCCAGCAAGGAAGCGAGGGGTTTAGGGAACATTCAGTACTTC
TRBJ2-5 | TRBV7-2 | - | - | CASSLGSVGETQYF | TGTGCCAGCAGCTTAGGGAGCGTGGGAGAGACCCAGTACTTC
TRBJ1-6 | TRBV2 | - | few | CASSLGRYNSPLHF | TGTGCCAGCAGTTTGGGACGGTATAATTCACCCCTCCACTTT
TRBJ1-3 | TRBV7-2 | - | few | CASSLSFNSGNTIYF | TGTGCCAGCAGCTTATCGTTTAACTCTGGAAACACCATATATTTT
TRBJ2-3 | TRBV4-3 | - | - | CASSQEYSTDTQYF | TGCGCCAGCAGCCAAGAGTACAGCACAGATACGCAGTATTTT
TRBJ2-3 | TRBV11-2 | - | - | CASSLNSWADTQYF | TGTGCCAGCAGCTTAAATTCCTGGGCCGATACGCAGTATTTT
TRBJ2-1 | TRBV18 | - | few | CASSPGTGNEQFF | TGTGCCAGCTCACCGGGAACTGGGAATGAGCAGTTCTTC
TRBJ1-6 | TRBV7-3 | - | - | CASSSARGPANSPLHF | TGTGCCAGCAGCTCCGCACGAGGACCGGCCAATTCACCCCTCCACTTT
TRBJ1-5 | TRBV21-1 | - | - | CASSPKCESENQPQHF | TGTGCCAGCAGCCCAAAGTGCGAATCCGAGAATCAGCCCCAGCATTTT
TRBJ2-7 | TRBV2 | TRBD1 | many | CASRVQGALAHEQYF | TGTGCCAGCAGGGTACAGGGGGCGCTTGCCCACGAGCAGTACTTC
TRBJ2-1 | TRBV19 | - | - | CASSMWRGDEQFF | TGTGCCAGTAGTATGTGGAGGGGGGATGAGCAGTTCTTC
TRBJ2-5 | TRBV5-4 | - | - | CASSGPGGPETQYF | TGTGCCAGCAGCGGACCTGGCGGGCCTGAGACCCAGTACTTC
TRBJ2-5 | TRBV11-2 | - | - | CASSLGQGGTQYF | TGTGCCAGCAGCTTAGGACAGGGAGGGACCCAGTACTTC
TRBJ1-2 | TRBV7-9 | TRBD1 | many | CASSEGQGAFGYTF | TGTGCCAGCAGCGAAGGACAGGGGGCGTTTGGCTACACCTTC
TRBJ1-5 | TRBV28 | - | many | CASSHRAAQHF | TGTGCCAGCAGTCACAGGGCAGCCCAGCATTTT
TRBJ2-7 | TRBV6-6 | TRBD1 | - | CASSGQGTSEQYF | TGTGCCAGCAGTGGACAGGGCACCTCCGAGCAGTACTTC
TRBJ2-2 | TRBV25-1 | - | many | CASSELSNRNLVF | TGTGCCAGCAGTGAATTGTCGAACAGGAATTTAGTTTTT
TRBJ2-2 | TRBV9 | - | - | CASSVGEVRNTGELFF | TGTGCCAGCAGCGTAGGGGAGGTTAGGAACACCGGGGAGCTGTTTTTT
TRBJ2-1 | TRBV5-4 | TRBD2 | - | CASSEGTSVTLGDEQFF | TGTGCCAGCAGCGAAGGGACTAGCGTCACCCTCGGGGATGAGCAGTTCTTC
TRBJ1-1 | TRBV15 | - | many | CATSRVGAHTEAFF | TGTGCCACCAGCAGAGTCGGAGCGCACACTGAAGCTTTCTTT
TRBJ2-1 | TRBV7-8 | TRBD2 | - | CASSLRRSITSGRANEQFF | TGTGCCAGCAGCTTAAGACGGTCCATCACTAGCGGGAGGGCCAATGAGCAGTTCTTC
TRBJ2-3 | TRBV5-1 | - | few | CASSSDTDTQYF | TGCGCCAGCAGCTCAGACACAGATACGCAGTATTTT
TRBJ2-1 | TRBV23-1 | TRBD1 | few | CASSQAGPGQGTVRSYNEQFF | TGCGCCAGCAGTCAAGCCGGCCCGGGACAGGGAACCGTCCGCTCCTACAATGAGCAGTTCTTC
TRBJ1-6 | TRBV27 | TRBD1 | - | CASSPTQGGNSPLHF | TGTGCCAGCAGCCCTACACAGGGGGGGAATTCACCCCTCCACTTT
TRBJ2-7 | TRBV11-2 | - | - | CASSLSGRNEYF | TGTGCCAGCAGCTTATCAGGGAGGAACGAGTACTTC
TRBJ1-2 | TRBV2 | - | - | CASSVGSRVRYGYTF | TGTGCCAGCAGTGTCGGCAGTAGGGTTCGGTATGGCTACACCTTC
TRBJ2-7 | TRBV20-1 | - | few | CSARPGNEQYF | TGCAGTGCTAGGCCCGGGAACGAGCAGTACTTC
TRBJ2-1 | TRBV18 | - | many | CASSPPMFF | TGTGCCAGCTCACCACCGATGTTCTTC
TRBJ1-3 | TRBV5-4 | TRBD1 | - | CASSIRQGPNTIYF | TGTGCCAGCAGCATCAGACAGGGCCCCAACACCATATATTTT
TRBJ2-1 | TRBV13 | TRBD2 | few | CASSSMTSGWGEQFF | TGTGCCAGCAGCTCGATGACTAGCGGGTGGGGTGAGCAGTTCTTC
TRBJ2-2 | TRBV6-6 | TRBD2 | few | CASTSGFAFTGELFF | TGTGCCAGCACTAGCGGGTTCGCGTTCACCGGGGAGCTGTTTTTT
TRBJ2-6 | TRBV7-6 | - | few | CASSSIGGSGANVLTF | TGTGCCAGCAGCTCCATAGGAGGGTCAGGGGCCAACGTCCTGACTTTC
TRBJ2-3 | TRBV9 | TRBD2 | - | CASSQGLARPADTQYF | TGTGCCAGCAGCCAGGGACTAGCTCGGCCCGCAGATACGCAGTATTTT
TRBJ1-2 | TRBV6-5 | - | - | CASSSDLTAVDGYTF | TGTGCCAGCAGTTCCGATTTGACTGCGGTTGATGGCTACACCTTC
TRBJ2-5 | TRBV7-2 | TRBD1 | - | CASSLSRQGAETQYF | TGTGCCAGCAGCTTGTCGCGGCAGGGGGCGGAGACCCAGTACTTC